Listed below are T cell receptor beta chains from one sample, sequenced in a study of shared clonotypes between healthy human individuals. Produced via immunoSEQ multiplex PCR; TCRdb's table is partial and in-frame only. Of 2 million to 2.5 million clones listed, roughly 93% are singletons. Sample: naive CD4+ T cells from PBMCs. The source of these receptors is a man aged 18 to 30 in good health. Some clones in this sample may be carry-over from other donors' samples. The CDR3 runs from the conserved cysteine through the conserved F or W. A D gene is named only where the DNA matches it firmly. The size entry is marked missing in some rows and otherwise reads once, few, many or a size class.

D gene,V gene,CDR3 length,clone size,J gene,CDR3 DNA,CDR3 protein
NA,TRBV30,14,NA,TRBJ1-3,TGTGCCTGGAGTGTACGTGGGGATGGAAACACCATATATTTT,CAWSVRGDGNTIYF
TRBD1,TRBV11-1,13,NA,TRBJ1-2,TGTGCCAGCGGGGACAGGGTTAACTATGGCTACACCTTC,CASGDRVNYGYTF
TRBD1,TRBV4-1,21,NA,TRBJ1-2,TGCGCCAGCAGCCACCCCGACCCGGGTGGGACAGGGGGCGTCTTTTTCAATGGCTACACCTTC,CASSHPDPGGTGGVFFNGYTF
NA,TRBV12-5,13,NA,TRBJ1-1,TGTGCTAGTGCCGAGGGAAGGGGCACTGAAGCTTTCTTT,CASAEGRGTEAFF
NA,TRBV11-2,15,NA,TRBJ2-3,TGTGCCAGCAGCCAAGGACTATCAAACACAGATACGCAGTATTTT,CASSQGLSNTDTQYF
NA,TRBV4-3,13,once,TRBJ2-3,TGCGCCAGCAGTCTGAATAGGGGAGATACGCAGTATTTT,CASSLNRGDTQYF
NA,TRBV5-6,13,NA,TRBJ2-7,TGTGCCAGCAGCTTACACGGCTCCTACGAGCAGTACTTC,CASSLHGSYEQYF
NA,TRBV25-1,14,NA,TRBJ2-3,TGTGCCAGCAGTGAAGCCTTGACGGGGGCATCGCAGTATTTT,CASSEALTGASQYF
NA,TRBV5-6,14,NA,TRBJ1-5,TGTGCCAGCAGCTGGCGCTCGGGGAATCAGCCCCAGCATTTT,CASSWRSGNQPQHF
TRBD1,TRBV27,15,NA,TRBJ2-7,TGTGCCAGCAGTGGGGACAGGGTTTCTTCCTACGAGCAGTACTTC,CASSGDRVSSYEQYF
NA,TRBV10-2,15,NA,TRBJ1-5,TGCGCCAGCAGTCTTCAGGGGTATAGCAATCAGCCCCAGCATTTT,CASSLQGYSNQPQHF
NA,TRBV18,15,NA,TRBJ2-3,TGTGCCAGCTCACCAACACCCGGATCGATAGATACGCAGTATTTT,CASSPTPGSIDTQYF
TRBD1,TRBV5-1,14,NA,TRBJ2-7,TGCGCCAGCAGCGGGGACAGGGCCTCCTACGAGCAGTACTTC,CASSGDRASYEQYF
NA,TRBV6-5,15,NA,TRBJ2-1,TGTGCCAGCAGTTACGGGCTCAGCTCCTACAATGAGCAGTTCTTC,CASSYGLSSYNEQFF
NA,TRBV30,15,NA,TRBJ1-5,TGTGCCTGGAGTGACCCCCGGGGAGCGGATCAGCCCCAGCATTTT,CAWSDPRGADQPQHF
TRBD2,TRBV11-2,18,NA,TRBJ2-7,TGTGCCAGCAGCTTAGAACGGCTAGCGGGGGTGAGCTCCTACGAGCAGTACTTC,CASSLERLAGVSSYEQYF
NA,TRBV5-8,17,NA,TRBJ2-1,TGTGCCAGCAGCCCGAGGACAGCCCGGAGCTCCTACAATGAGCAGTTCTTC,CASSPRTARSSYNEQFF
TRBD1,TRBV19,16,NA,TRBJ2-7,TGTGCCAGTAGTAGTTACGGACAGGGCTACTCCTACGAGCAGTACTTC,CASSSYGQGYSYEQYF
NA,TRBV7-2,15,NA,TRBJ2-7,TGTGCCAGCAGCTTAGGTCGGACGGTGACCTACGAGCAGTACTTC,CASSLGRTVTYEQYF
NA,TRBV30,13,NA,TRBJ1-2,TGTGCCTGGAAACAGGTTTGGGACTATGGCTACACCTTC,CAWKQVWDYGYTF
NA,TRBV19,13,few,TRBJ1-4,TGTGCCAGTAGTATAGAGGACGGGGAAAAACTGTTTTTT,CASSIEDGEKLFF
NA,TRBV28,15,NA,TRBJ2-7,TGTGCCAGCAGTTTTCTAGGGGCCATCTCCTACGAGCAGTACTTC,CASSFLGAISYEQYF
TRBD1,TRBV27,14,NA,TRBJ2-1,TGTGCCAGCAGTTCCGGACAGGGGGGGGGTGAGCAGTTCTTC,CASSSGQGGGEQFF
NA,TRBV18,13,NA,TRBJ2-1,TGTGCCAGCTCGTCTGGGAGCGACAATGAGCAGTTCTTC,CASSSGSDNEQFF
NA,TRBV19,13,once,TRBJ2-1,TGTGCCAGACCACCTGGACCCTGCAATGAGCAGTTCTTC,CARPPGPCNEQFF
NA,TRBV5-8,15,NA,TRBJ2-7,TGTGCCAGCAGCCTAGGAGGAACGGAAACCTACGAGCAGTACTTC,CASSLGGTETYEQYF
NA,TRBV6-6,13,NA,TRBJ1-2,TGTGCCAGCAGTTACCTAACAAATCGGGGCTACACCTTC,CASSYLTNRGYTF
NA,TRBV11-2,14,NA,TRBJ1-3,TGTGCCAGCAGCAAAGAGGGTGACGGAAACACCATATATTTT,CASSKEGDGNTIYF
TRBD2,TRBV7-3,17,NA,TRBJ2-3,TGTGCCAGCAGCATCCCTAGCGGGAGGGCTCGAGAAGATACGCAGTATTTT,CASSIPSGRAREDTQYF
NA,TRBV11-2,15,NA,TRBJ2-7,TGTGCCAGCAGCCCAACAGGGATGCAAGGGGGCGAGCAGTACTTC,CASSPTGMQGGEQYF
NA,TRBV5-4,14,NA,TRBJ2-5,TGTGCCAGCAGCTTTGGGCGGAACCAAGAGACCCAGTACTTC,CASSFGRNQETQYF
NA,TRBV7-2,13,NA,TRBJ1-5,TGTGCCAGCAGCCCCAGGGGTGGACAGCCCCAGCATTTT,CASSPRGGQPQHF
TRBD2,TRBV5-1,15,NA,TRBJ2-1,TGCGCCAGCAGCTTCCTAGCGGGGACCTACAATGAGCAGTTCTTC,CASSFLAGTYNEQFF
NA,TRBV5-1,11,NA,TRBJ2-5,TGCGCCAGCAGCGATCAAGAGACCCAGTACTTC,CASSDQETQYF
TRBD2,TRBV9,16,NA,TRBJ2-3,TGTGCCAGCAGCGTACTAGCGGGAGGGCATGGAGATACGCAGTATTTT,CASSVLAGGHGDTQYF
NA,TRBV29-1,13,NA,TRBJ2-5,TGCAGCGTGCGAGGTCGACTAACGGAGACCCAGTACTTC,CSVRGRLTETQYF
NA,TRBV7-3,14,NA,TRBJ1-1,TGTGCCAGCAGCTTGGTCAGACAGAACACTGAAGCTTTCTTT,CASSLVRQNTEAFF